This T cell receptor (beta chain) stems from a study of CD8+ T cells in alopecia areata. Overall study: The drug, oral tofacitinib, was given to treated patients at 5 to 10 mg twice daily.

Treatment noted: oral pan-JAK inhibitor, 5-10 mg twice daily. This CDR3 is built from 13 residues. Trimming pared 4 bases from V and 0 bases from J, leaving 7 bases between. Germline V gives CDR1 GTSNPN, CDR2 SVGIG (reference sequence). Concerning this clone: Its antigen is unidentified.

RNA, once extracted, was reverse transcribed into cDNA for use as the sequencing template. Method: immunoSEQ multiplex PCR; TCRdb's copy keeps in-frame clones and lacks some. The sample carries about 120,000 clones, more than 45% recorded once. Overall study findings and caveats: Scalp samples also contribute reads from the resident alphabeta T cells found in normal skin. During tofacitinib treatment, many expanded lesional clones remained in scalp and blood. Having one nonresponder leaves uncertain how baseline CD8+ expansion relates to response.

The chain combines TRBV30 with TRBJ1-3; D is unclear. This sequence originates from a human donor with alopecia areata. Sequenced material: CD4+ T cells sorted from blood, taken at week 4, from a patient treated with tofacitinib. DNA of the CDR3: TGTGCCTGGACCCACACCTCTGGAAACACCATATATTTT. Translated, it gives CAWTHTSGNTIYF.